The rows below give T cell receptor beta chains drawn from one sample of a study of STAT5B mutations in CD4+ large granular lymphocyte leukemia. The assay was immunoSEQ multiplex PCR, and TCRdb's table has in-frame clones only and misses some. The sample has 20,000 to 25,000 clones; 79% are singletons. The source material was CD4+ T cells from blood buffy coats. The receptor set was obtained from a human donor in good health. The CDR3 runs from the conserved cysteine through the conserved F or W. A D gene is named only where the DNA matches it firmly. Clone size is given for some rows only: seen once, a few or many times, or a class if the clone is expanded.

TRBJ2-1 TRBV2 NA NA CASSDRQATNEQFF TGTGCCAGCAGTGATCGGCAGGCCACTAATGAGCAGTTCTTC
TRBJ2-1 TRBV5-1 NA NA CASRKITNNEQFF TGCGCCAGCAGAAAAATAACGAACAATGAGCAGTTCTTC
TRBJ2-1 TRBV11-3 NA TRBD2 CASSPGLVNEQFF TGTGCCAGCAGCCCCGGACTAGTCAATGAGCAGTTCTTC
TRBJ2-2 TRBV30 NA NA CAWSVGGGELFF TGTGCCTGGAGTGTGGGTGGCGGGGAGCTGTTTTTT
TRBJ1-6 TRBV4-1 NA NA CASSQEQSQGTSLHF TGCGCCAGCAGCCAAGAGCAATCCCAAGGGACAAGCCTCCACTTT
TRBJ1-4 TRBV5-5 NA NA CASSLARPDAHEKLFF TGTGCCAGCAGCTTGGCACGGCCCGACGCCCATGAAAAACTGTTTTTT
TRBJ1-3 TRBV30 NA NA CAWSVHTRFGNTIYF TGTGCCTGGAGTGTACATACCAGGTTTGGAAACACCATATATTTT
TRBJ2-7 TRBV7-9 NA TRBD2 CASSLSRLAAYEQYF TGTGCCAGCAGCTTATCCCGACTAGCGGCCTACGAGCAGTACTTC
TRBJ2-7 TRBV11-1 NA TRBD2 CASSSGGLAGGYEQYF TGTGCCAGCAGCTCCGGAGGACTAGCGGGAGGTTACGAGCAGTACTTC
TRBJ2-7 TRBV6-1 NA TRBD2 CASSEGGPYEQYF TGTGCCAGCAGTGAGGGAGGGCCGTACGAGCAGTACTTC
TRBJ2-1 TRBV19 NA TRBD1 CASNRDRGDNEQFF TGTGCCAGTAATAGGGACAGGGGAGACAATGAGCAGTTCTTC
TRBJ2-3 TRBV4-1 NA NA CASSQDMWNMATTDTQYF TGCGCCAGCAGCCAAGATATGTGGAACATGGCCACCACAGATACGCAGTATTTT
TRBJ2-3 TRBV9 few NA CASSVSDPTDTQYF TGTGCCAGCAGCGTATCAGACCCAACAGATACGCAGTATTTT
TRBJ1-1 TRBV6-5 NA NA CASSYWGNTEAFF TGTGCCAGCAGTTACTGGGGGAACACTGAAGCTTTCTTT
TRBJ2-2 TRBV10-2 NA TRBD2 CASSPGTNTGELFF TGCGCCAGCAGCCCCGGGACTAATACCGGGGAGCTGTTTTTT
TRBJ2-7 TRBV5-1 NA NA CASRLSSYYEQYF TGCGCCAGCAGGTTGAGCAGCTACTACGAGCAGTACTTC
TRBJ1-1 TRBV30 NA NA CAWRKTAGTEAFF TGTGCCTGGAGGAAGACGGCGGGGACTGAAGCTTTCTTT
TRBJ2-7 TRBV7-8 NA NA CASSLANEQYF TGTGCCAGCAGCTTAGCAAACGAGCAGTACTTC
TRBJ2-5 TRBV29-1 NA TRBD2 CSAGGLAGTQETQYF TGCAGCGCCGGAGGACTAGCGGGGACCCAAGAGACCCAGTACTTC
TRBJ1-1 TRBV12-5 once NA CASGLVIGVGQKNTEAFF TGTGCTAGTGGTTTGGTAATAGGGGTGGGACAAAAGAACACTGAAGCTTTCTTT
TRBJ2-2 TRBV5-6 NA NA CASSLEAPANTGELFF TGTGCCAGCAGCTTGGAAGCACCCGCGAACACCGGGGAGCTGTTTTTT
TRBJ2-1 TRBV9 NA TRBD2 CASNREEGYNEQFF TGTGCCAGCAATCGGGAGGAGGGGTACAATGAGCAGTTCTTC
TRBJ2-7 TRBV29-1 NA NA CSVGPDGGGSSYEQYF TGCAGCGTTGGCCCTGATGGCGGAGGGAGCTCCTACGAGCAGTACTTC
TRBJ2-7 TRBV5-6 NA NA CASSPSWGKSSYEQYF TGTGCCAGCAGCCCTAGTTGGGGGAAGAGCTCCTACGAGCAGTACTTC